This TCR beta chain is drawn from a study of blood T cell repertoires in COVID-19. Study-level information: Whether acute or convalescent, the COVID-19 samples came from the United States, Italy and Spain.

Sequencing was performed with immunoSEQ multiplex PCR; in TCRdb, only in-frame clones are kept and a portion is missing. The profile shows around 100,000 clones, around 80% of them singletons. Between the trimmed V and J ends, which lost 0 bases and 0 bases, there was a span of 9 bases. The CDR3 extends over 15 amino acids. Germline V gene lookup returns CDR1 SGDLS and CDR2 YYNGEE. This clone turned up a few times. The sample taken for sequencing was peripheral blood. The rearrangement joins TRBV9 to TRBJ1-1; weak D call: TRBD1 (6 bases). The sequence was obtained from a human donor in a cohort sampled during active COVID-19. The CDR3 reads CASSVDSGVNTEAFF. The DNA for the CDR3 is TGTGCCAGCAGCGTAGATTCAGGGGTGAACACTGAAGCTTTCTTT.